These 32 T cell receptor beta chains came from one sample sequenced in a study of blood T cell repertoires in COVID-19. TCRdb keeps only in-frame clones here, not all; method: immunoSEQ multiplex PCR. Of roughly 200,000 clones detected, 75% to 85% appear once; the ten largest clones hold roughly 1.3%. Input material: peripheral blood. The receptors derive from a woman in her twenties or thirties with COVID-19, enrolled during active disease.

The chain employs TRBV2 and TRBJ2-5; the match to TRBD2 covers 10 bases. V trimming: 5 bases; J trimming: 6 bases; junction bases outside the gene matches: 9. CDR3 length: 15 amino acids. The germline CDR1 and CDR2 sequences are SNHLY and FYNNEI. The CDR3 reads CASSLGIAGGQTQYF. The CDR3 DNA follows: TGTGCCAGCAGTCTTGGAATAGCGGGGGGTCAGACCCAGTACTTC.

V gene TRBV24-1 combines with J gene TRBJ2-3, with TRBD1 matching 9 bases. CDR3 length: 16 residues. From germline, CDR1 is KGHDR and CDR2 SFDVKD. Trimming took 4 bases from V and 6 from J; bases not matched to a gene: 10. The CDR3 DNA reads as TGTGCCACCAGTGACCGACGGGACAGGGTGTCCGATACGCAGTATTTT. Translating gives CATSDRRDRVSDTQYF.

This clone was seen a single time. This chain uses TRBV9 with TRBJ2-5; D is unresolved. The V gene's germline CDR1 is SGDLS and CDR2 YYNGEE. This CDR3 is 13 amino acids long. The V end lost 2 bases, the J end lost 0 bases, and 5 bases lay between the germline ends. The CDR3 here is CASSVGYQETQYF. CDR3 nucleotides: TGTGCCAGCAGCGTCGGGTACCAAGAGACCCAGTACTTC.

The gene calls are TRBV27 and TRBJ1-5; a possible D gene is TRBD1 (5 bases). Germline V gene sequence: CDR1 MNHEY, CDR2 SMNVEV (reference sequence). CDR3 length: 15 amino acids. V gave up 2 bases and J gave up 6 bases, with 14 bases separating them. CDR3 residues: CASSLVRGSFQPQHF. The CDR3 nucleotides are TGTGCCAGCAGTTTAGTAAGGGGATCGTTTCAGCCCCAGCATTTT.

This clone appeared once. The CDR3 DNA sequence: TGTGCCAGCAGTTCTCTACCGGACACATTTTCCCAGTACTTC. Its translation is CASSSLPDTFSQYF. This chain joins TRBV27 and TRBJ2-5; D perhaps matches TRBD1 (5 bases). The CDR3 loop spans 14 amino acids. The V end lost 4 bases, the J end lost 9 bases, and 18 bases lay between the germline ends. The V gene's germline CDR1 is MNHEY and CDR2 SMNVEV (reference sequence).

The rearrangement uses TRBV6-4 and TRBJ2-3, with TRBD2 matching over 10 bases. CDR3 length: 16 residues. Germline assignment: CDR1 MRHNA and CDR2 SNTAGT. V gave up 4 bases and J gave up 1 base; unmatched junction bases: 5. The DNA for the CDR3 is TGTGCCAGCAGTGCCCTAGCGGGGGCCGGCACAGATACGCAGTATTTT. Protein: CASSALAGAGTDTQYF.

V usage is TRBV3-1 (or the pseudogene TRBV3-2) and J usage is TRBJ2-5, with 7 bases lining up with TRBD2. The CDR3 length is 15 residues. Germline V lookup: CDR1 LGHDT, CDR2 YNNKEL (reference sequence). After removal of 4 bases from V and 3 bases from J, the junction contained 8 bases not matched to a gene. Here the CDR3 reads CASSPPGLIKETQYF. The DNA of the CDR3 is TGTGCCAGCAGCCCCCCGGGACTAATAAAAGAGACCCAGTACTTC.

The chain is built from TRBV10-3 and TRBJ2-2, with TRBD2 matching 10 bases. CDR1 is ENHRY and CDR2 is SYGVKD in the germline V gene. The J segment lost 7 bases and the V segment lost 6 bases, leaving 5 bases of the junction unmatched. CDR3 length: 14 residues. The CDR3 is CAISPGTSVGELFF. CDR3 bases: TGTGCCATCAGCCCCGGGACTAGCGTCGGGGAGCTGTTTTTT.

This sequence joins TRBV5-1 and TRBJ2-5; D unresolved. The CDR3 extends over 11 amino acids. Trimming left V 2 bases short and J 7 bases short, with 6 bases between. Germline CDR1 SGHRS, CDR2 YFSETQ. CDR3 sequence reads: CASSFLGTQYF. Written as DNA, the CDR3 is TGCGCCAGCAGCTTCCTCGGGACCCAGTACTTC.

The chain carries TRBV2 and TRBJ1-2; D remains unclear. From germline, CDR1 is SNHLY and CDR2 FYNNEI. V was shortened by 2 bases and J by 4 bases, with 8 bases between the two germline ends. This CDR3 is built from 13 residues. This chain's CDR3 is CASSEWGGYGYTF. CDR3 nucleotides: TGTGCCAGCAGTGAATGGGGAGGCTATGGCTACACCTTC.

V is TRBV27 and J is TRBJ1-5; D unclear. Trimming stripped 2 bases from V and 1 base from J, with 12 bases between. The CDR3 is made up of 16 amino acids. Germline V gives CDR1 MNHEY, CDR2 SMNVEV (reference sequence). CDR3 nucleotides: TGTGCCAGCAGTTTAGAGGGCAGCCTCAGCAATCAGCCCCAGCATTTT. Amino acid sequence: CASSLEGSLSNQPQHF.

This chain uses TRBV4-3 with TRBJ1-4, with D possibly being TRBD1 (5 bases). Germline lookup yields CDR1 LGHNA and CDR2 YSLEER. The CDR3 totals 16 residues. Between the trimmed V and J ends, which lost 3 bases and 5 bases, there was a span of 16 bases. CDR3 DNA: TGCGCCAGCAGCCACGTGTACGGGGGTGAGAATGAAAAACTGTTTTTT. Amino acid sequence: CASSHVYGGENEKLFF.

The chain joins TRBV29-1 to TRBJ2-7; the match to TRBD1 covers 8 bases. From germline, CDR1 is SQVTM and CDR2 ANQGSEA. J was trimmed by 4 bases and V by 7 bases; bases with no gene match: 9. The CDR3 is made up of 13 amino acids. The CDR3 sequence: CSGGGQGPYEQYF. CDR3 in DNA: TGCAGCGGCGGTGGACAGGGCCCGTACGAGCAGTACTTC.

V is TRBV11-2 and J is TRBJ1-2; 9 positions agree with TRBD1. This CDR3 region has 16 residues. V shed 1 base and J 4 bases; nucleotides not matched to a gene: 7. Germline V gene data show CDR1 as SGHAT and CDR2 as FQNNGV. Written as DNA, the CDR3 is TGTGCCAGCAGCTTAGCGAGACAGGGGGGACTCTATGGCTACACCTTC. Residues: CASSLARQGGLYGYTF.

The V and J genes are TRBV11-2 and TRBJ1-3, with 7 bases aligning to TRBD1. The CDR3 covers 16 residues. Germline CDR1 reads SGHAT; CDR2 reads FQNNGV. V shed 3 bases, J shed 1 base, and the junction held 6 bases outside the gene matches. CDR3 bases: TGTGCCAGCAGCTTCGGGGGACAGTATTCTGGAAACACCATATATTTT. It codes for CASSFGGQYSGNTIYF. The entire variable domain, with the rest obtained from reference TRBV11-2 and TRBJ1-3, is as follows: EAGVAQSPRYKIIEKRQSVAFWCNPISGHATLYWYQQILGQGPKLLIQFQNNGVVDDSQLPKDRFSAERLKGVDSTLKIQPAKLEDSAVYLCASSFGGQYSGNTIYFGEGSWLTVV.

This sequence joins TRBV5-4 and TRBJ2-7; TRBD1 agrees at 7 bases. Germline V lookup: CDR1 SGHNT, CDR2 YYREEE (reference sequence). The CDR3 length is 14 residues. V shed 4 bases, J shed 0 bases, and the junction held 4 bases outside the gene matches. CDR3 loop: CASSRDRSSYEQYF. CDR3 coding DNA: TGTGCCAGCAGCCGGGACAGAAGCTCCTACGAGCAGTACTTC.

The rearrangement joins TRBV21-1 to TRBJ1-6. TRBV21-1 is a pseudogene locus. The CDR3 loop spans 18 amino acids. CDR3 region: CASSKGSGTESYNSPLHF. The CDR3 bases are TGTGCCAGCAGCAAAGGATCCGGGACTGAGTCCTATAATTCACCCCTCCACTTT.

DNA of the CDR3: TGTGCCAGCAGAGTGACTAGCGGCACAGATACGCAGTATTTT. It codes for CASRVTSGTDTQYF. The rearrangement uses TRBV27 and TRBJ2-3, with 8 bases that match TRBD2. The CDR3 consists of 14 residues. Germline loops: CDR1 MNHEY, CDR2 SMNVEV (reference sequence). The V and J ends lost 6 bases and 1 base, in that order; junction bases with no gene match: 3.

The chain's CDR3 is CASSQAGGQYEQYF. CDR3 bases: TGCGCCAGCAGCCAAGCGGGAGGGCAGTACGAGCAGTACTTC. The V and J genes are TRBV5-1 and TRBJ2-7; TRBD2 aligns across 10 bases. CDR1 and CDR2 (germline): SGHRS, YFSETQ. With 4 bases clipped from V and 4 bases from J, the junction kept 5 bases outside the gene matches. The CDR3 is 14 amino acids. The full variable domain, completed using reference TRBV5-1 and TRBJ2-7, is KAGVTQTPRYLIKTRGQQVTLSCSPISGHRSVSWYQQTPGQGLQFLFEYFSETQRNKGNFPGRFSGRQFSNSRSEMNVSTLELGDSALYLCASSQAGGQYEQYFGPGTRLTVT.

This sequence joins TRBV9 and TRBJ2-7; no reliable D call. With 0 bases removed from V and 3 bases from J, the gap between germline ends came to 13 bases. The V gene's germline CDR1 is SGDLS and CDR2 YYNGEE. The CDR3 sequence is 15 residues long. The CDR3 sequence: CASSVEPQPYYEQYF. CDR3 in DNA: TGTGCCAGCAGCGTAGAGCCCCAACCGTACTACGAGCAGTACTTC.

In this sample, this clone turned up once. The rearrangement links TRBV9 to TRBJ1-3, with D unresolved. Germline values: CDR1 SGDLS, CDR2 YYNGEE. The CDR3 runs to 15 residues. Trimming left V 0 bases short and J 3 bases short, with 10 bases between. The CDR3 DNA sequence: TGTGCCAGCAGCGTAGAACCCTCCGGTGGAAACACCATATATTTT. This gives the protein CASSVEPSGGNTIYF.

The chain links TRBV6-2 or TRBV6-3 to TRBJ2-7; 9 bases map to TRBD1. Germline loops: CDR1 MNHEY, CDR2 SVGEGT. V lost 0 bases and J lost 6; bases outside the gene matches: 12. This CDR3 has 17 amino acids. CDR3 sequence reads: CASSYSMGTGLDLEQYF. The CDR3, as DNA: TGTGCCAGCAGTTACTCGATGGGGACAGGGCTTGACCTCGAGCAGTACTTC.

This clone was seen more than once but under ten times. The chain employs TRBV11-2 and TRBJ2-5, with TRBD1 as a possible D gene (6 bases). CDR1 SGHAT and CDR2 FQNNGV come from the germline V gene. The V gene lost 4 bases and the J gene lost 0 bases, with 15 bases spanning the gap. The CDR3 loop spans 16 amino acids. CDR3 in DNA: TGTGCCAGCAGCTCTGTACCCGACAGGTACCAAGAGACCCAGTACTTC. Translation: CASSSVPDRYQETQYF.

Turning to this clone: At one end, the junction sequence differs from germline, possibly due to a read error. Other DNA sequences in the same sample also yield this CDR3. The rearrangement links TRBV2 to TRBJ2-2; a weak D match, TRBD1 (6 bases). CDR3 length equals 13 residues. Germline V gene sequence: CDR1 SNHLY, CDR2 FYNNEI. The CDR3 sequence is CASGQQGTGELFF. CDR3 nucleotide sequence: TGTGCCAGCGGACAACAGGGAACCGGGGAACTGTTTTTT.

V usage is TRBV30 and J usage is TRBJ1-2, with 7 bases that match TRBD1. With 8 bases clipped from V and 2 bases from J, the junction kept 11 bases outside the gene matches. CDR3 length: 14 residues. Germline V gene data show CDR1 as GTSNPN and CDR2 as SVGIG (reference sequence). In DNA form, the CDR3 reads TGTGCCAGGGGGCGAGAAGCATCGAACTATGGCTACACCTTC. Its protein product is CARGREASNYGYTF.

V gene TRBV11-2 combines with J gene TRBJ2-5, with D tentatively TRBD1 (5 bases). V was trimmed by 10 bases and J by 5 bases, leaving 26 bases between them. CDR3 length: 16 amino acids. CDR1 is SGHAT, CDR2 FQNNGV, per germline. CDR3: CATSPHDSTMRETQYF. The CDR3 DNA sequence: TGTGCCACTTCACCCCACGACAGCACTATGAGGGAGACCCAGTACTTC.

Only a few counts were recorded for this clone. The chain is built from TRBV4-1 and TRBJ2-7, with D tentatively TRBD1 (6 bases). Germline CDR1 reads MGHRA; CDR2 reads YSYEKL. V was pared by 1 base and J by 0 bases, with 10 bases between. The CDR3 is made up of 15 amino acids. The CDR3 reads CASSQGTGSSYEQYF. The DNA of the CDR3 is TGCGCCAGCAGCCAAGGTACAGGGAGCTCCTACGAGCAGTACTTC.

V and J are TRBV29-1 and TRBJ2-1, with 9 bases that match TRBD2. V lost 3 bases, J lost 0 bases, and 9 bases stayed unmatched. The CDR3 has 17 amino acids. From germline, CDR1 is SQVTM and CDR2 ANQGSEA. The CDR3 nucleotides read TGCAGCGTTGAGGGCGGCGGAGCGGGAGGCTCCTACAATGAGCAGTTCTTC. Its protein product is CSVEGGGAGGSYNEQFF.

V gene TRBV12-3 or TRBV12-4 combines with J gene TRBJ1-4, with D possibly TRBD1 on 5 matching bases. This CDR3 region has 13 residues. Trimming stripped 7 bases from V and 7 bases from J, with 13 bases between. The CDR3 loop is CASTLRGGEKLFF. CDR3 nucleotide sequence: TGTGCCAGCACCCTCCGGGGGGGTGAAAAACTGTTTTTT.

This sequence joins TRBV29-1 and TRBJ1-2; D might be TRBD1 (5 bases). V was cut by 0 bases and J by 7 bases, with 15 bases left in between. Germline CDR1 SQVTM, CDR2 ANQGSEA. This CDR3 is built from 14 residues. CDR3 residues: CSVEDRVTVGGYTF. DNA for the CDR3: TGCAGCGTTGAAGATCGGGTGACAGTCGGTGGCTACACCTTC.

The rearrangement links TRBV2 to TRBJ1-6; the match to TRBD1 covers 9 bases. There are 15 residues in the CDR3. Germline lookup yields CDR1 SNHLY and CDR2 FYNNEI. V lost 9 bases and J lost 7; bases outside the gene matches: 10. CDR3 nucleotides: TGTGCCAGTCGAGGAGCCGGGACAGGGAATTCACCCCTCCACTTT. This codes for CASRGAGTGNSPLHF.

The genes are TRBV7-2 and TRBJ2-7, with D possibly TRBD2 on 5 matching bases. In germline, CDR1 is SGHTA, CDR2 FQGNSA. The length of the CDR3 is 14 residues. V gave up 6 bases and J gave up 7 bases, with 19 bases separating them. The CDR3 DNA reads TGTGCCAGCAGTCCCACCACCCCCAGGAGGGAGCAGTACTTC. Translated: CASSPTTPRREQYF.